Shown below are 6 T cell receptor beta chains from a single sample sequenced in a study of T cells in Graves' hyperthyroidism and ophthalmopathy. From RNA transcripts, TCR beta CDR3 regions were amplified. HTBI primers were employed in a first-round RT-PCR of the TCR CDR3. TCRdb reprocessed the multiplex PCR reads via MiXCR and lists one record per CDR3 protein. The table includes hundreds of thousands of distinct CDR3 sequences, roughly 40% detected once. The sequenced sample was blood. These receptors were taken from a man in his late teens or twenties with Graves' hyperthyroidism.

This clonotype was found many times. The chain has TRBV2 and TRBJ2-7; maybe TRBD2 (5 bases). This CDR3 has 12 amino acids. Germline CDR1 reads SNHLY; CDR2 reads FYNNEI. The V and J ends lost 6 bases and 3 bases respectively, with 9 bases between them. The CDR3 region has the DNA TGTGCCAGCAGGGACTTACACTACGAGCAGTACTTC. It yields the protein CASRDLHYEQYF.

The V gene is TRBV19, the J gene TRBJ2-2, with 7 bases that match TRBD1. With 3 bases clipped from V and 0 bases from J, the junction kept 4 bases outside the gene matches. The CDR3 consists of 16 residues. Germline CDR1 reads LNHDA; CDR2 reads SQIVND (reference sequence). CDR3 sequence (DNA): TGTGCCAGTAGTATGTACGGGACAGCGAACACCGGGGAGCTGTTTTTT. Its translation is CASSMYGTANTGELFF.

This clonotype showed up many times. The genes are TRBV10-3 and TRBJ1-5; the D is unclear. Looked up from germline, CDR1 is ENHRY and CDR2 is SYGVKD. V was clipped by 0 bases and J by 3 bases, with 9 bases between them. The CDR3 is 15 amino acids. The CDR3 bases are TGTGCCATCAGTGAGTCGAACACAATCAATCAGCCCCAGCATTTT. It is translated as CAISESNTINQPQHF.

Only a few counts were recorded for this clonotype. The chain joins TRBV7-9 to TRBJ2-7; 7 nucleotides line up with TRBD2. V lost 8 bases to trimming and J lost 4 bases; unmatched junction nucleotides: 11. Germline lookup yields CDR1 SEHNR and CDR2 FQNEAQ (reference sequence). The CDR3 is 14 amino acids. The CDR3 DNA follows: TGTGCCAGCGACATGGGCGGGGGACCTTACGAGCAGTACTTC. Its protein product is CASDMGGGPYEQYF.

The V call is TRBV19, the J call TRBJ2-7; 11 positions agree with TRBD1. V shed 1 base and J 5 bases; nucleotides not matched to a gene: 7. The CDR3 totals 16 residues. Germline CDR1 LNHDA, CDR2 SQIVND (reference sequence). Here the CDR3 DNA reads TGTGCCAGTAGTATAGTAGGGACAGGGGGTTTGGACGAGCAGTACTTC. It specifies CASSIVGTGGLDEQYF.

This clonotype has just a few counts. The CDR3 region is CASKRDSYLEAFF. DNA of the CDR3: TGTGCCAGCAAGCGGGACAGCTATCTTGAAGCTTTCTTT. The chain employs TRBV6-2 or TRBV6-3 and TRBJ1-1; TRBD1 agrees at 7 bases. The CDR3 extends over 13 amino acids. The junction had 9 bases not matched to a gene; V was cut back by 7 bases and J by 7 bases. The germline V gene encodes CDR1 MNHEY and CDR2 SVGEGT.